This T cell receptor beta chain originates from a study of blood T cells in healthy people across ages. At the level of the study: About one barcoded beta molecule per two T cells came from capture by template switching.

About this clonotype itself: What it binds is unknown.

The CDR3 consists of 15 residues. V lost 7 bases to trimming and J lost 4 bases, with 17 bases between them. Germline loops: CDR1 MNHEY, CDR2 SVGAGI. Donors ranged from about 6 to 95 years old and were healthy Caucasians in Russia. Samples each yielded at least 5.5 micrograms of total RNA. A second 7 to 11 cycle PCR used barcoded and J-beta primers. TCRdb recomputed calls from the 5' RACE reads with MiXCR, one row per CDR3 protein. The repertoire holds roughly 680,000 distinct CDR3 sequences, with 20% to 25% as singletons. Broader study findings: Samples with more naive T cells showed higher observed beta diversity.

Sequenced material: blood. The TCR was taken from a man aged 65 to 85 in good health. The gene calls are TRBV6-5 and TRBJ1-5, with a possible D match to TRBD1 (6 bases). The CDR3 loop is CASKKALGANQPQHF. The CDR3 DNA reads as TGTGCCAGCAAAAAGGCCCTGGGGGCTAATCAGCCCCAGCATTTT.